The rows below give T cell receptor beta chains drawn from one sample of a study of blood T cell repertoires in COVID-19. Sequencing was performed with immunoSEQ multiplex PCR; in TCRdb, only in-frame clones are kept and a portion is missing. This sample has hundreds of thousands of clones; roughly 80% occur once, and the top ten carry about 8.1%. Material: peripheral blood. The receptors derive from a man older than 75 with acute or convalescent COVID-19. CDR3s include the opening cysteine and the closing phenylalanine or tryptophan. The D gene is left open where the match is weak. A clone size is listed for some rows: how often the clone was seen (once, few, many), or a class if it is expanded.

size	D	V	J	CDR3	DNA
-	-	TRBV5-1	TRBJ1-1	CASSPVQVPTEAFF	TGCGCCAGCAGCCCAGTACAGGTACCGACTGAAGCTTTCTTT
few	-	TRBV5-1	TRBJ2-3	CASSGRPTGRVGPNTQYF	TGCGCCAGCAGCGGCCGACCCACAGGGAGGGTTGGACCCAATACGCAGTATTTT
-	TRBD1	TRBV24-1	TRBJ2-1	CATSDRGTGGLDNEQFF	TGTGCCACCAGTGACCGCGGGACAGGGGGTTTAGACAATGAGCAGTTCTTC
-	TRBD1	TRBV25-1	TRBJ1-2	CASSETGGRDGYTF	TGTGCCAGCAGTGAGACAGGGGGCCGGGATGGCTACACCTTC
-	TRBD1	TRBV5-1	TRBJ2-7	CASSLGGTGINEQYF	TGCGCCAGCAGCTTGGGAGGGACAGGGATCAACGAGCAGTACTTC
few	TRBD1	TRBV5-1	TRBJ1-2	CASSFSGTDYTF	TGCGCCAGCAGCTTTTCCGGGACAGACTACACCTTC
-	TRBD1	TRBV18	TRBJ2-7	CASSLLPGQGAHEQYF	TGTGCCAGCTCACTCCTCCCGGGACAGGGGGCCCACGAGCAGTACTTC
-	-	TRBV28	TRBJ2-7	CASRPGGSSYEQYF	TGTGCCAGCCGCCCCGGAGGTAGCTCCTACGAGCAGTACTTC
-	-	TRBV3-1/TRBV3-2	TRBJ1-4	CASSQGNARNEKLFF	TGTGCCAGCAGCCAAGGGAACGCTAGGAATGAAAAACTGTTTTTT
few	TRBD1	TRBV19	TRBJ1-5	CASTFGTGGNQPQHF	TGTGCCAGTACTTTTGGGACAGGGGGAAATCAGCCCCAGCATTTT
-	TRBD2	TRBV6-6	TRBJ2-1	CASALTGGLYNEQFF	TGTGCCAGCGCCCTAACGGGGGGGCTCTACAATGAGCAGTTCTTC
-	-	TRBV19	TRBJ2-1	CASSPSGTLISFSYNEQFF	TGTGCCAGTAGCCCATCCGGGACTCTCATCTCTTTCTCCTACAATGAGCAGTTCTTC
-	TRBD1	TRBV7-9	TRBJ1-2	CASRRDRGLYGYTF	TGTGCCAGCAGGCGGGACAGGGGGCTCTATGGCTACACCTTC
-	-	TRBV9	TRBJ1-2	CASSGGWGYYGYTF	TGTGCCAGCAGCGGAGGGTGGGGATACTATGGCTACACCTTC
few	-	TRBV28	TRBJ2-2	CASSFPPRTGELFF	TGTGCCAGCAGTTTCCCACCGAGGACCGGGGAGCTGTTTTTT
-	-	TRBV5-4	TRBJ2-6	CASSLGHSGANVLTF	TGTGCCAGCAGCTTGGGACACTCTGGGGCCAACGTCCTGACTTTC
-	-	TRBV28	TRBJ2-2	CASSPGDRPTGELFF	TGTGCCAGCAGTCCCGGTGACAGACCCACCGGGGAGCTGTTTTTT
few	-	TRBV19	TRBJ1-5	CASSITHRGQPQHF	TGTGCCAGTAGTATTACACACCGGGGTCAGCCCCAGCATTTT
-	TRBD1	TRBV19	TRBJ1-5	CASSIGLWTGRRENQPQHF	TGTGCCAGTAGTATAGGTTTATGGACAGGGAGGAGGGAAAATCAGCCCCAGCATTTT
-	TRBD1	TRBV5-4	TRBJ1-2	CASSPGTGANYGYTF	TGTGCCAGCAGCCCCGGGACAGGCGCCAACTATGGCTACACCTTC
-	TRBD1	TRBV27	TRBJ1-1	CASTAAGQVGAEAFF	TGTGCCAGCACTGCCGCCGGACAGGTCGGGGCTGAAGCTTTCTTT
-	-	TRBV7-2	TRBJ2-2	CASSSGSLVGELFF	TGTGCCAGCAGCTCCGGGTCTCTGGTCGGGGAGCTGTTTTTT
-	TRBD1	TRBV28	TRBJ1-6	CASSLQRGQGAERLHF	TGTGCCAGCAGTTTGCAGAGGGGGCAGGGGGCGGAACGCCTCCACTTT
-	TRBD1	TRBV7-8	TRBJ1-2	CASSLGTGGSYGYTF	TGTGCCAGCAGCTTAGGTACAGGGGGTAGCTATGGCTACACCTTC
-	-	TRBV5-1	TRBJ2-3	CASSRGDTSTDTQYF	TGCGCCAGCAGCCGAGGGGACACTAGCACAGATACGCAGTATTTT
-	-	TRBV12-5	TRBJ1-1	CASGLALGASGPMNTEAFF	TGTGCTAGTGGTTTGGCTTTGGGGGCGTCCGGCCCCATGAACACTGAAGCTTTCTTT
once	TRBD1	TRBV5-1	TRBJ1-1	CASSLGGQRGTEAFF	TGCGCCAGCAGCTTGGGGGGACAGCGAGGGACTGAAGCTTTCTTT
-	TRBD2	TRBV4-1	TRBJ2-7	CASSQPLAGGPYEQYF	TGCGCCAGCAGCCAACCTCTAGCGGGGGGCCCCTACGAGCAGTACTTC
-	-	TRBV27	TRBJ1-2	CASSSQGTGYTF	TGTGCCAGCAGTTCACAGGGTACGGGCTACACCTTC
-	-	TRBV2	TRBJ1-3	CASRRTEVRNTIYF	TGTGCCAGCAGACGGACAGAGGTTAGAAACACCATATATTTT
-	-	TRBV11-3	TRBJ2-3	CASSLGQSGTQYF	TGTGCCAGCAGCTTAGGACAGTCCGGTACGCAGTATTTT
-	-	TRBV11-1	TRBJ1-4	CASSLRRDGEKLFF	TGTGCCAGCAGCTTAAGGAGGGATGGGGAAAAACTGTTTTTT
-	TRBD1	TRBV4-1	TRBJ2-1	CASSQGGGTGIANEQFF	TGCGCCAGCAGCCAAGGGGGTGGGACAGGGATTGCCAATGAGCAGTTCTTC
-	TRBD2	TRBV5-4	TRBJ2-4	CASSGGTSAPENIQYF	TGTGCCAGCAGCGGCGGGACTAGCGCTCCCGAAAACATTCAGTACTTC
-	-	TRBV4-1	TRBJ1-5	CASSQDWGGRQPQHF	TGCGCCAGCAGCCAAGATTGGGGGGGAAGGCAGCCCCAGCATTTT
few	TRBD1	TRBV27	TRBJ2-1	CASSLLGQGVYNEQFF	TGTGCCAGCAGTCTCCTAGGACAGGGAGTATACAATGAGCAGTTCTTC
-	-	TRBV3-1/TRBV3-2	TRBJ1-3	CASSQETKLSGNTIYF	TGTGCCAGCAGCCAAGAAACGAAGCTCTCTGGAAACACCATATATTTT
few	-	TRBV2	TRBJ1-1	CASKNRAFTEAFF	TGTGCCAGCAAAAACAGGGCGTTCACTGAAGCTTTCTTT